Only one count was recorded for the clone carrying this T cell receptor (beta chain). Its specificity is unknown. The sample originates from a study of T cell responses to AZD1222 COVID-19 vaccine. Study-wide points: Among the donors, most were white British and more were female, and clonal diversity was possibly underestimated. Only a handful of people who got AZD1222 tested seropositive at baseline.

Only in-frame clones appear in the TCRdb table, and some are missing; sequencing was by immunoSEQ multiplex PCR. The table records around 160,000 clones, approximately 89% of them present only once. V lost 4 bases and J lost 3; bases outside the gene matches: 12. There are 18 residues in the CDR3. CDR1 and CDR2 from the germline V gene are KGHDR and SFDVKD. The chain recombines TRBV24-1 with TRBJ2-1, with 9 bases aligning to TRBD1. The clonotype originates from an adult in good health. Source: peripheral blood, taken on day 0 of AZD1222 vaccination. The CDR3 coding sequence is TGTGCCACCAGTGACCCTGGTGCGGACAGGGGCTACTACAATGAGCAGTTCTTC. Translating gives CATSDPGADRGYYNEQFF.